Here is one T cell receptor (beta chain) with its context. Clones were read by immunoSEQ multiplex PCR, and TCRdb kept only the in-frame ones, dropping some. The table includes about 40,000 clones, 75% to 90% detected once. This entry comes from a study of blood T cell repertoires in COVID-19. Overall study: Sample material is recorded as cDNA or gDNA derived from T cells, B-cell-depleted T cells, or PBMCs.

In germline, CDR1 is LNHDA, CDR2 SQIVND (reference sequence). V lost 6 bases and J lost 2, with 10 bases in between. The CDR3 covers 13 residues. The V gene is TRBV19, the J gene TRBJ1-1; D uncertain. The receptor was derived from a woman in her 70s with acute or convalescent COVID-19. Specimen: peripheral blood. The CDR3, as DNA: TGTGCCAGTAGCCGTGTAACTAACACTGAAGCTTTCTTT. As protein: CASSRVTNTEAFF.